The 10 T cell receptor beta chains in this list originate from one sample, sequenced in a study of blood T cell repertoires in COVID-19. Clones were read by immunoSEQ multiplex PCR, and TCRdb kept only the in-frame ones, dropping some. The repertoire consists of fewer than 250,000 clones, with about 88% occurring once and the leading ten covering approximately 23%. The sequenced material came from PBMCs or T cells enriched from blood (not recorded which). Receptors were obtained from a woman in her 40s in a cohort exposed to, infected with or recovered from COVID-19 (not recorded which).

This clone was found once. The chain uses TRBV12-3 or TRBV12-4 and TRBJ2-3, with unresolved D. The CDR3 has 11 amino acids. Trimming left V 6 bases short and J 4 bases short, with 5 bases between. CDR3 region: CASRSADTQYF. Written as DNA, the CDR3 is TGTGCCAGCAGATCGGCAGATACGCAGTATTTT.

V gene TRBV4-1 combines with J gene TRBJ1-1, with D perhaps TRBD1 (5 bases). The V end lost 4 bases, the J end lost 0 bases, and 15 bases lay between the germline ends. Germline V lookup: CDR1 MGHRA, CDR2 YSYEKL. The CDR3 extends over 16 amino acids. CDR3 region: CASSPGRVGVNTEAFF. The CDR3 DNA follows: TGCGCCAGCAGCCCGGGCAGGGTGGGTGTGAACACTGAAGCTTTCTTT.

The CDR3 bases are TGTGCCAGTAGTACTACAGGGGGAACCAATCAGCCCCAGCATTTT. Translating gives CASSTTGGTNQPQHF. The gene calls are TRBV19 and TRBJ1-5; TRBD1 aligns across 8 bases. Per the germline V gene, CDR1 is LNHDA and CDR2 is SQIVND (reference sequence). There are 15 residues in the CDR3. Trimming took 4 bases from V and 3 from J; bases not matched to a gene: 5.

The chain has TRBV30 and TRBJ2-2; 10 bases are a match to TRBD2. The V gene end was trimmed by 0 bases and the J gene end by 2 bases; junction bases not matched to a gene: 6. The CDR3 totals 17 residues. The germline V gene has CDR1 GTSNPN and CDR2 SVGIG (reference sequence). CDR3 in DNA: TGTGCCTGGAGTGTAATTTTAGCGGGAGGAAACACCGGGGAGCTGTTTTTT. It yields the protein CAWSVILAGGNTGELFF.

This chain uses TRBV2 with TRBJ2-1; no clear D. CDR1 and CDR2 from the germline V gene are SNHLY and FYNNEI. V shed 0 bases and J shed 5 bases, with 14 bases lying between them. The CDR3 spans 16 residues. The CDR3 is CASSEAPFPSNNEQFF. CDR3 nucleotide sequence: TGTGCCAGCAGTGAAGCACCCTTCCCCTCTAACAATGAGCAGTTCTTC.

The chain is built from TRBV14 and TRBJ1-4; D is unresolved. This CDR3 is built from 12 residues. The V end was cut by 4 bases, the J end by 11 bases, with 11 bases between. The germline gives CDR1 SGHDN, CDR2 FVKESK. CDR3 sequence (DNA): TGTGCCAGCAGCCCTGGACTGGGGAAACTGTTTTTT. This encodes CASSPGLGKLFF.

Here the CDR3 reads CAISESWGDSYGYTF. DNA of the CDR3: TGTGCCATCAGTGAGTCATGGGGTGACAGCTATGGCTACACCTTC. The chain is built from TRBV10-3 and TRBJ1-2; D may be TRBD1 (5 bases). This CDR3 comprises 15 residues. Trimming removed 0 bases from V and 4 bases from J, with 12 bases in between. CDR1 and CDR2 (germline): ENHRY, SYGVKD.

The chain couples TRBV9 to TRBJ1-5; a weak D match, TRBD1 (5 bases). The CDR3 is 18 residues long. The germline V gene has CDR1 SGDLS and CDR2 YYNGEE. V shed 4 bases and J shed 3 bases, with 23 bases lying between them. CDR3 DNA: TGTGCCAGCAGCCTCAAATCCTCTGGACATTGGAACAATCAGCCCCAGCATTTT. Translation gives CASSLKSSGHWNNQPQHF.

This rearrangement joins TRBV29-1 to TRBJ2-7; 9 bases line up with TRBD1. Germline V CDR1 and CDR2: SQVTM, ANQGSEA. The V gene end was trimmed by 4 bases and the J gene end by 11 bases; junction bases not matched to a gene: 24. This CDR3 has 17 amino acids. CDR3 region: CSVAGISLWGQGFIEYF. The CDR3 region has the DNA TGCAGCGTTGCAGGGATCTCCCTTTGGGGACAGGGCTTCATCGAGTACTTC.

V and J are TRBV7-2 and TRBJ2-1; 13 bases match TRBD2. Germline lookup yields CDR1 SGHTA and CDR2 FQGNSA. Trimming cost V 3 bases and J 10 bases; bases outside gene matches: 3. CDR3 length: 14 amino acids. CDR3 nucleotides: TGTGCCAGCAGCTTGGGGACTAGCGGGATCGAGCAGTTCTTC. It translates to CASSLGTSGIEQFF.